These T cell receptor beta chains were read from a single sample in a study of cytomegalovirus exposure and HLA in healthy donors. The method was immunoSEQ multiplex PCR; TCRdb's version includes in-frame clones alone and lacks a portion of them. This sample has 250,000 to 300,000 clones; 80% to 90% occur once, and the top ten carry about 2%. Sequenced sample: PBMCs. These receptors all stem from a woman in her 40s in good health and CMV-seropositive. Each CDR3 is given with its conserved first and last residue. The order of the fields is V gene, J gene, D gene, CDR3 protein. D genes are given only for firm matches.

TRBV6-1,TRBJ2-7,.,CASSAAGMYEQYF
TRBV6-5,TRBJ2-7,.,CASSLVYPVSSEQYF
TRBV5-8,TRBJ2-7,TRBD1,CASSLARGSEQYF
TRBV4-2,TRBJ2-5,.,CASSQSRGTFETQYF
TRBV19,TRBJ2-3,TRBD1,CASSLASDRGFTDTQYF
TRBV15,TRBJ2-7,TRBD1,CATSRDWTGQEYF
TRBV5-1,TRBJ1-4,.,CASSPGQPNEKLFF
TRBV7-8,TRBJ2-2,.,CASSRDRTNTGELFF
TRBV6-6,TRBJ2-7,TRBD2,CASSLTSGRFSYEQYF
TRBV2,TRBJ2-1,.,CASSEELAIFNEQFF
TRBV11-2,TRBJ2-1,TRBD2,CASSLDRLGAGGGYNEQFF
TRBV9,TRBJ2-7,TRBD1,CASSVEGQGAYEQYF
TRBV28,TRBJ1-5,.,CASTPWQATNQPQHF
TRBV7-8,TRBJ2-5,TRBD2,CASSDLAGRGQETQYF
TRBV28,TRBJ1-2,TRBD1,CASRIQYGTGDGYTF
TRBV9,TRBJ1-3,.,CASSEPRGFTGNTIYF
TRBV7-9,TRBJ2-3,.,CASSRLATNTDTQYF
TRBV29-1,TRBJ1-1,.,CSVLTGNTEAFF
TRBV7-2,TRBJ1-3,.,CASSLARQALSGNTIYF
TRBV14,TRBJ2-2,TRBD2,CASSPRRAGVATGELFF
TRBV15,TRBJ2-3,TRBD1,CATSRPEGTDYTQYF
TRBV2,TRBJ1-1,.,CASNGAVASFF
TRBV5-1,TRBJ2-1,.,CASSLPGSGGNEQFF
TRBV7-3,TRBJ2-1,.,CASSLTPVYNEQFF
TRBV21-1,TRBJ1-5,.,CASSRHHRGCHQPQHF
TRBV27,TRBJ1-2,.,CASSTNRLSGDYTF
TRBV19,TRBJ2-1,.,CASSPTRDTEQFF
TRBV6-5,TRBJ2-1,TRBD2,CASSYSTSGAYNEQFF
TRBV25-1,TRBJ2-1,TRBD1,CASSEYDRGEQFF
TRBV6-6,.,.,CASSGNYEQYF
TRBV4-3,TRBJ2-7,TRBD2,CASSLGRVTSGASYEQYF
TRBV28,TRBJ1-1,.,CASSYTGTMNTEAFF
TRBV30,TRBJ2-3,.,CAWSGADTQYF
TRBV6-6,TRBJ1-6,.,CASSYGGDNSPLHF
TRBV28,TRBJ2-5,.,CASSLGLGGETQYF
TRBV9,TRBJ2-7,.,CASSVGPGGYEQYF
TRBV5-8,TRBJ2-7,.,CASRVRQTNYEQYF
TRBV19,TRBJ2-2,TRBD2,CASSTSSGSSNTGELFF
TRBV14,TRBJ1-2,.,CASSHRADYGYTF
TRBV3-1/TRBV3-2,TRBJ2-7,.,CAGEYEQYF
TRBV7-2,TRBJ1-5,.,CASSRDYYSNQPQHF
TRBV2,TRBJ2-1,.,CASSDLEPVFNEQFF
TRBV27,TRBJ2-1,TRBD2,CASSILTSGTGSEQFF
TRBV28,TRBJ1-2,.,CASSTQINYGYTF
TRBV5-8,TRBJ2-5,TRBD2,CASSLGTSRSETQYF
TRBV7-2,TRBJ1-5,TRBD1,CASSLVGTVNQPQHF
TRBV7-9,TRBJ2-5,.,CASSLAPYQETQYF
TRBV11-2,TRBJ2-7,TRBD2,CASGRTSGSYEQYF
TRBV2,TRBJ2-3,.,CASSDGASSPDTQYF
TRBV27,TRBJ2-2,.,CASSLTVNTGELFF